These 11 T cell receptor beta chains originate from one sample sequenced in a study of blood T cell repertoires in COVID-19. Profiled with immunoSEQ multiplex PCR; TCRdb holds only in-frame clones, not every one. This table holds around 280,000 clones, almost 90% found once. The material sequenced was PBMCs or T cells enriched from blood (not recorded which). Receptor source: a woman aged 18-29 years with acute COVID-19.

The rearrangement links TRBV28 to TRBJ2-1, with TRBD2 as a possible D gene (5 bases). The CDR3 runs 16 residues. The germline gives CDR1 MDHEN, CDR2 SYDVKM. Trimming removed 3 bases from V and 6 bases from J, with 18 bases in between. CDR3 sequence reads: CASSFPGIPSTNEQFF. The CDR3 nucleotides read TGTGCCAGCAGTTTTCCGGGGATCCCCTCTACCAATGAGCAGTTCTTC.

The J gene is TRBJ2-2, the V gene TRBV6-4; 9 nucleotides agree with TRBD1. CDR3 length equals 17 residues. Germline-derived CDR1 and CDR2 are MRHNA and SNTAGT. V trimming: 4 bases; J trimming: 3 bases; junction bases outside the gene matches: 9. The CDR3: CASSALQGAGDTGELFF. The CDR3 coding sequence is TGTGCCAGCAGTGCCTTACAGGGGGCAGGGGACACCGGGGAGCTGTTTTTT.

The CDR3 DNA is TGCGCCAGCAGTCAAGATACCCCGCACAGGGGGAGGTCTGATAACTATGGCTACACCTTC. It specifies CASSQDTPHRGRSDNYGYTF. The chain joins TRBV23-1 to TRBJ1-2, with 8 bases matching TRBD1. TRBV23-1 is assigned to the ORF class and has an uncertain function. The ends lost 2 bases at V and 1 base at J; junction bases unmatched: 18. This CDR3 comprises 20 residues.

The chain links TRBV5-1 to TRBJ1-4, with no clear D. The CDR3 extends over 14 amino acids. The ends were cut back, 4 bases at V and 0 bases at J, with 7 bases in the middle. Germline V gene lookup returns CDR1 SGHRS and CDR2 YFSETQ. The DNA for the CDR3 is TGCGCCAGCAGCCCCCTCGCAACTAATGAAAAACTGTTTTTT. The encoded protein is CASSPLATNEKLFF.

This chain links TRBV7-6 with TRBJ1-4; no firm D call. V lost 3 bases, J lost 8 bases, and 10 bases lay in between. The CDR3 loop spans 13 amino acids. Germline V CDR1 and CDR2: SGHVS, FNYEAQ. The CDR3 spells CASSFGGPEKLFF. The CDR3 nucleotides are TGTGCCAGCAGCTTTGGTGGGCCCGAAAAACTGTTTTTT.

The chain uses TRBV30 and TRBJ2-7, with a tentative D call TRBD2 (5 bases). The germline V gene encodes CDR1 GTSNPN and CDR2 SVGIG (reference sequence). Deletions cut 0 bases from V and 3 bases from J, with 9 bases between. The CDR3 has 13 residues. The CDR3 DNA reads TGTGCCTGGAGTGTAAGCGGAATCTACGAGCAGTACTTC. As protein: CAWSVSGIYEQYF.

The chain employs TRBV30 and TRBJ1-6; TRBD1 might be the D (6 bases). V lost 1 base to trimming and J lost 9 bases, with 13 bases between them. The V gene's germline CDR1 is GTSNPN and CDR2 SVGIG (reference sequence). The CDR3 runs to 14 residues. This CDR3 reads CAWSDGQWGSPLHF. CDR3 sequence (DNA): TGTGCCTGGAGTGATGGACAGTGGGGTTCACCCCTCCACTTT.

The genes are TRBV5-5 and TRBJ2-1; 12 bases agree with TRBD1. CDR1 and CDR2 from the germline V gene are SGHKS and YYEKEE (reference sequence). CDR3 length: 16 residues. After removal of 4 bases from V and 2 bases from J, the junction contained 4 bases not matched to a gene. The CDR3 reads CASSPGTGGAYNEQFF. The CDR3 nucleotides read TGTGCCAGCAGCCCGGGGACAGGGGGCGCCTACAATGAGCAGTTCTTC.

The rearrangement uses TRBV19 and TRBJ2-5; 8 bases line up with TRBD2. The CDR3 sequence is 15 residues long. The trim removed 3 bases at V and 6 bases at J, leaving 9 bases unmatched. Germline values: CDR1 LNHDA, CDR2 SQIVND (reference sequence). CDR3: CASSIGSGSTKTQYF. As DNA, the CDR3 is TGTGCCAGTAGTATCGGGAGCGGGAGCACTAAGACCCAGTACTTC.

The V call is TRBV28, the J call TRBJ1-6, with 7 bases identical to TRBD1. From germline, CDR1 is MDHEN and CDR2 SYDVKM. The CDR3 extends over 15 amino acids. The V and J ends lost 6 bases and 4 bases, in that order; junction bases with no gene match: 6. In nucleotides, the CDR3 is TGTGCCAGCAGCCCCGGGACAGCTTATAATTCACCCCTCCACTTT. This gives the protein CASSPGTAYNSPLHF.

The chain combines TRBV6-5 with TRBJ1-5; 7 positions match TRBD1. The length of the CDR3 is 15 residues. The germline CDR1 and CDR2 sequences are MNHEY and SVGAGI. Trimming removed 5 bases from V and 1 base from J; junction bases left unmatched: 5. Here the CDR3 reads CASSPLQGSNQPQHF. CDR3 DNA: TGTGCCAGCAGTCCTTTACAGGGGAGCAATCAGCCCCAGCATTTT.